Sequencing of this T cell receptor (beta chain) was carried out in a study of vaccination and CD4 T cells after COVID-19. Findings and caveats of the study: Detection of a median about 85% of reactive clones in convalescent patients was confined to the period after vaccination. Convalescent patient numbers were relatively low, with no early post-infection timepoints.

Germline CDR1 reads LNHDA; CDR2 reads SQIVND (reference sequence). The CDR3 totals 15 residues. Trimming at V came to 4 bases and at J to 6 bases, leaving 6 bases not matched to a gene. With regard to this clonotype: The target antigen is unknown.

With the Oncomine TCR Beta short-read assay, DNA from cultured CD4+ T cells was sequenced. TCRdb independently ran MiXCR on the PCR reads; one entry per CDR3 protein. The table has about 18,000 distinct CDR3 sequences, 43% seen once. Indicated treatment: roughly 10-day PBMC culture with coronavirus spike peptide pools or control peptides (ViraFEST assay). Expanded clonotypes were found by TCR sequencing after peptide-pool stimulation (ViraFEST). Sequences were derived from CD4+ T cells from blood, cultured in vitro, sampled after SARS-CoV-2 vaccination. This TCR derives from a human donor who had recovered from COVID-19. V usage is TRBV19 and J usage is TRBJ1-6; the match to TRBD1 covers 7 bases. CDR3 DNA sequence: TGTGCCAGTAGTACGACCGGGACAGCTAATTCACCCCTCCACTTT. Translating it yields CASSTTGTANSPLHF.